This T cell receptor (beta chain) came from a study of metastatic and nonmetastatic thyroid tumors. The study's findings and limits: According to reports, the diversity of TCR beta was significantly higher in malignant thyroid tumors than in benign nodules, and this held in both blood and tumor samples.

Comments on this clone: As yet, its antigen is unknown.

CDR3 length: 17 residues. V lost 1 base to trimming and J lost 1 base, with 16 bases between them. The germline V gene has CDR1 MGHRA and CDR2 YSYEKL. All patients reached thyroid surgery having received no treatment beforehand. Under the authors' procedure: A distant-metastasis classifier for papillary thyroid cancer was built using CDR3 differences across clinicopathological groups. With MiXCR, TCRdb reprocessed the PCR reads. These V and J calls are TCRdb output, not the study's own analysis. This sample has approximately 82,000 clones, with approximately 13% found just once. The sample comprised tumor tissue. The V gene is TRBV4-1, the J gene TRBJ2-5; D is unresolved. The clonotype originates from a female donor with papillary thyroid cancer or a benign thyroid nodule (not recorded which). Some clones in this sample may be carry-over from other donors' samples. In nucleotides, the CDR3 is TGCGCCAGCAGCCAAGGGGTTAGCCCTGGTGGCCAAGAGACCCAGTACTTC. Its translation: CASSQGVSPGGQETQYF.